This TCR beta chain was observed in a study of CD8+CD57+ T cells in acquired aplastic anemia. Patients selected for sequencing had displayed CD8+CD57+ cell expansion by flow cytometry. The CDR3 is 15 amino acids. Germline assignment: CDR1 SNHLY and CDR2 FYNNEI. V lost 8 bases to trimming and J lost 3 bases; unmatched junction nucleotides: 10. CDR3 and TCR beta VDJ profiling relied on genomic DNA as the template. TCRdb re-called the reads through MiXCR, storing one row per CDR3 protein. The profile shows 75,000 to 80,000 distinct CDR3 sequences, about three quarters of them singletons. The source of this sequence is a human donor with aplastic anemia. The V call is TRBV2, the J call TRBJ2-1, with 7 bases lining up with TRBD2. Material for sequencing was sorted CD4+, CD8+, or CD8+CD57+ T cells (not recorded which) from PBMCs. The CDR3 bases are TGTGCCAGCGGCGGACTAGTGGAGGTCTACAATGAGCAGTTCTTC. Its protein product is CASGGLVEVYNEQFF. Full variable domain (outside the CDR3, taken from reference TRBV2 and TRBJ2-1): EPEVTQTPSHQVTQMGQEVILRCVPISNHLYFYWYRQILGQKVEFLVSFYNNEISEKSEIFDDQFSVERPDGSNFTLKIRSTKLEDSAMYFCASGGLVEVYNEQFFGPGTRLTVL.